This T cell receptor (beta chain) was recorded in a study of T cell changes during pregnancy in multiple sclerosis. This clone is labeled medium-sized. Data came from immunoSEQ multiplex PCR; TCRdb stores just in-frame clones and leaves some out. Among about 66,000 clones listed, over 75% were seen once. V shed 0 bases and J shed 6 bases, with 8 bases lying between them. Germline values: CDR1 SEHNR, CDR2 FQNEAQ (reference sequence). This CDR3 contains 14 residues. V is TRBV7-9 and J is TRBJ2-2; tentatively, D is TRBD2 (6 bases). The receptor's source is a female donor with multiple sclerosis, enrolled in a pregnancy study. The sequencing used CD8+ T cells from peripheral blood mononuclear cells, collected before pregnancy. CDR3 in DNA: TGTGCCAGCAGCTTAGCTCCTAGCGCCGGGGAGCTGTTTTTT. Translated, it gives CASSLAPSAGELFF.